Listed here are 30 T cell receptor beta chains from one sample, sequenced in a study of response to subunit inactivated influenza vaccine. TCRdb recomputed calls from the RT-PCR reads with MiXCR, one row per CDR3 protein. The table includes 500,000 to 600,000 distinct CDR3 sequences, 7.6% detected once. The input for sequencing was PBMCs from blood, taken around 25 months after vaccination. Source of these receptors: a man between 50 and 75 years old who received an inactivated influenza vaccine.

CDR3 nucleotides: TGCGCCAGCAGCCAAGACGGGACTGGAAGACAGCCCCAGCATTTT. It codes for CASSQDGTGRQPQHF. The J gene is TRBJ1-5, the V gene TRBV4-3, with D tentatively TRBD1 (5 bases). The CDR3 totals 15 residues. Germline CDR1 reads LGHNA; CDR2 reads YSLEER. V lost 0 bases and J lost 7, with 13 bases in between.

There are many counts of this clonotype. The chain joins TRBV27 to TRBJ2-1; a possible D gene is TRBD2 (6 bases). CDR3 length: 16 residues. The V gene's germline CDR1 is MNHEY and CDR2 SMNVEV (reference sequence). V lost 5 bases to trimming and J lost 0 bases, with 14 bases between them. The CDR3 bases are TGTGCCAGCAGTAGACCCGGGGGAAGCTCCTACAATGAGCAGTTCTTC. This gives the protein CASSRPGGSSYNEQFF.

This clonotype appeared many times. This chain joins TRBV20-1 and TRBJ2-7; TRBD1 aligns across 8 bases. CDR3 size: 15 residues. The J segment lost 4 bases and the V segment lost 5 bases, leaving 13 bases of the junction unmatched. The germline gives CDR1 DFQATT, CDR2 SNEGSKA (reference sequence). CDR3 sequence (DNA): TGCAGTGCTCCAACCCGGGACAGGTCATATTACGAGCAGTACTTC. It codes for CSAPTRDRSYYEQYF.

Many counts were recorded for this clonotype. The rearrangement joins TRBV11-2 to TRBJ1-3; D is unresolved. Trimming shortened V by 0 bases and J by 3 bases, and 15 bases separated the two germline ends. Germline CDR1 is SGHAT and CDR2 is FQNNGV. The CDR3 is 17 amino acids. This chain's CDR3 is CASSLDTPRGFGNTIYF. In DNA, the CDR3 is TGTGCCAGCAGCTTAGATACCCCTCGTGGGTTTGGAAACACCATATATTTT.

The CDR3 reads CASSLASLGYEQYF. The CDR3 DNA follows: TGCGCCAGCAGCCTAGCGAGCCTAGGATACGAGCAGTACTTC. The chain recombines TRBV5-1 with TRBJ2-7, with D perhaps matching TRBD2 (6 bases). Germline V gene lookup returns CDR1 SGHRS and CDR2 YFSETQ. The V end lost 4 bases, the J end lost 4 bases, and 15 bases lay between the germline ends. The CDR3 length is 14 residues.

This clonotype appeared many times. The V and J genes are TRBV20-1 and TRBJ1-1, with D possibly being TRBD1 (5 bases). CDR1 is DFQATT and CDR2 is SNEGSKA in the germline V gene (reference sequence). Trimming took off 1 base at V and 2 bases at J, with 8 bases between the two ends. This CDR3 has 13 amino acids. The CDR3, as DNA: TGCAGTGCTAGAGGGACACCTAACACTGAAGCTTTCTTT. It is translated as CSARGTPNTEAFF.

The rearrangement joins TRBV7-2 to TRBJ2-4, with D perhaps TRBD1 (5 bases). Trimming stripped 5 bases from V and 7 bases from J, with 12 bases between. The germline V gene has CDR1 SGHTA and CDR2 FQGNSA. The CDR3 runs to 13 residues. The CDR3 DNA sequence: TGTGCCAGCAGCGCCCAGGGTGGGAACATTCAGTACTTC. It yields the protein CASSAQGGNIQYF.

This clonotype was counted many times. CDR3 coding DNA: TGTGCCAGCAGTGAATTCAGCACCGGGGAGCTGTTTTTT. Its protein is CASSEFSTGELFF. This chain uses TRBV25-1 with TRBJ2-2; D not resolved. This CDR3 region has 13 residues. Germline-derived CDR1 and CDR2 are MGHDK and SYGVNS. The V gene lost 1 base and the J gene lost 4 bases, with 4 bases spanning the gap.

This sequence joins TRBV29-1 and TRBJ2-3; D is unresolved. Germline CDR1 SQVTM, CDR2 ANQGSEA. With 8 bases removed from V and 0 bases from J, the gap between germline ends came to 21 bases. The CDR3 has 16 amino acids. CDR3 sequence reads: CSSKGFQTPSTDTQYF. CDR3 nucleotide sequence: TGCAGCTCCAAGGGCTTCCAGACGCCTAGCACAGATACGCAGTATTTT.

This clonotype was seen a few times. The CDR3: CASSLGGLLAGNEQFF. The CDR3 DNA sequence: TGTGCCAGCAGCTTAGGCGGTTTACTAGCGGGCAATGAGCAGTTCTTC. The rearrangement joins TRBV11-2 to TRBJ2-1, with TRBD2 matching 9 bases. Trimming cost V 1 base and J 6 bases; bases outside gene matches: 7. The CDR3 has 16 residues. Germline V gene sequence: CDR1 SGHAT, CDR2 FQNNGV. The complete variable domain, with remaining parts taken from reference TRBV11-2 and TRBJ2-1, reads EAGVAQSPRYKIIEKRQSVAFWCNPISGHATLYWYQQILGQGPKLLIQFQNNGVVDDSQLPKDRFSAERLKGVDSTLKIQPAKLEDSAVYLCASSLGGLLAGNEQFFGPGTRLTVL.

This chain's CDR3 is CASTLGQGAGEQYF. CDR3 coding DNA: TGTGCCAGCACCCTGGGACAGGGGGCAGGGGAGCAGTACTTC. The V gene is TRBV6-2 or TRBV6-3, the J gene TRBJ2-7, with 12 positions matching TRBD1. Germline CDR1 reads MNHEY; CDR2 reads SVGEGT. Trimming took 7 bases from V and 7 from J; bases not matched to a gene: 8. There are 14 residues in the CDR3.

This clonotype has a handful of counts. The CDR3 protein is CASSFRNSYNEQFF. The CDR3 nucleotides read TGTGCCAGCAGTTTCAGAAACTCCTACAATGAGCAGTTCTTC. This chain connects TRBV12-3 or TRBV12-4 to TRBJ2-1; D is undetermined. V lost 3 bases and J 0 bases, leaving 6 bases between the germline ends. This CDR3 is built from 14 residues.

This chain joins TRBV3-1 and TRBJ2-4, with no clear D. The CDR3 has 16 amino acids. Germline loops: CDR1 LGHDT, CDR2 YNNKEL (reference sequence). Trimming took 0 bases from V and 2 from J, leaving 11 bases between them. DNA for the CDR3: TGTGCCAGCAGCCAAGACTACAGTGTCACCAAAAACATTCAGTACTTC. Translated, it gives CASSQDYSVTKNIQYF.

The chain is built from TRBV29-1 and TRBJ1-1; D uncertain. Trimming shortened V by 4 bases and J by 5 bases, and 14 bases separated the two germline ends. The CDR3 loop spans 13 amino acids. Germline lookup yields CDR1 SQVTM and CDR2 ANQGSEA. DNA for the CDR3: TGCAGCGTTGGGCCCGGTATGGGGACTGAAGCTTTCTTT. It codes for CSVGPGMGTEAFF. The full variable domain, rest sourced from reference TRBV29-1 and TRBJ1-1, is SAVISQKPSRDICQRGTSLTIQCQVDSQVTMMFWYRQQPGQSLTLIATANQGSEATYESGFVIDKFPISRPNLTFSTLTVSNMSPEDSSIYLCSVGPGMGTEAFFGQGTRLTVV.

In its sample, this clonotype was seen a few times. The chain recombines TRBV20-1 with TRBJ2-7, with D unresolved. The CDR3 is made up of 14 amino acids. With 6 bases removed from V and 0 bases from J, the gap between germline ends came to 15 bases. In germline, CDR1 is DFQATT, CDR2 SNEGSKA (reference sequence). CDR3 loop: CSAKPPPDSYEQYF. The CDR3 nucleotides are TGCAGTGCCAAGCCCCCTCCGGACTCCTACGAGCAGTACTTC.

This clonotype was counted at least ten times. The chain carries TRBV5-1 and TRBJ2-1; 11 nucleotides align to TRBD2. CDR3 length equals 16 residues. Germline V gene lookup returns CDR1 SGHRS and CDR2 YFSETQ. V trimming: 5 bases; J trimming: 1 base; junction bases outside the gene matches: 5. CDR3 nucleotide sequence: TGCGCCAGCAGAACCGGGACTAGCGGATCCTACAATGAGCAGTTCTTC. It encodes CASRTGTSGSYNEQFF.

This clonotype was seen more than once but under ten times. The chain uses TRBV18 and TRBJ2-1; a weak D match, TRBD2 (5 bases). CDR3 length: 12 residues. V was clipped by 6 bases and J by 14 bases, with 17 bases between them. Germline V gene data show CDR1 as KGHSH and CDR2 as LQKENI. The CDR3 region has the DNA TGTGCCAGCTCGGAACGGGGTGACGCCGAGTTCTTC. Protein product: CASSERGDAEFF.

A few counts support this clonotype. The V and J genes are TRBV6-2 or TRBV6-3 and TRBJ1-1; D is undetermined. This CDR3 has 13 residues. Germline V gene lookup returns CDR1 MNHEY and CDR2 SVGEGT. V dropped 7 bases and J dropped 5 bases, with 14 bases sitting between them. The DNA for the CDR3 is TGTGCCAGCAACCGACCCTGGGGTACTGAAGCTTTCTTT. Amino acid sequence: CASNRPWGTEAFF.

This clonotype was recorded at least ten times. The chain joins TRBV5-1 to TRBJ2-3; 7 positions agree with TRBD2. Germline V gene sequence: CDR1 SGHRS, CDR2 YFSETQ. The J segment lost 0 bases and the V segment lost 3 bases, leaving 7 bases of the junction unmatched. The CDR3 covers 16 residues. The CDR3 spells CASSSGTKSSTDTQYF. The CDR3 DNA follows: TGCGCCAGCAGCTCTGGGACTAAATCTAGCACAGATACGCAGTATTTT.

This clonotype has a count of ten or more. CDR3 nucleotides: TGTGCCACCAGCCCAGAGGGCTTTACCTACGAGCAGTACTTC. It codes for CATSPEGFTYEQYF. The genes are TRBV15 and TRBJ2-7; maybe TRBD2 (5 bases). V was trimmed by 5 bases and J by 2 bases, leaving 13 bases between them. The CDR3 spans 14 residues. From germline, CDR1 is LNHNV and CDR2 YYDKDF (reference sequence).

There are a few counts of this clonotype. CDR3: CASSQAAGLWNEQFF. CDR3 DNA sequence: TGTGCCAGCAGCCAAGCGGCAGGGCTTTGGAATGAGCAGTTCTTC. The gene calls are TRBV3-1 and TRBJ2-1, with D possibly matching TRBD1 (5 bases). CDR3 length: 15 residues. V lost 1 base, J lost 7 bases, and 14 bases lay in between. Germline V CDR1 and CDR2: LGHDT, YNNKEL (reference sequence).

This clonotype has more than one count but fewer than ten. The rearrangement uses TRBV20-1 and TRBJ1-5, with D maybe TRBD1 (5 bases). CDR1 and CDR2 (germline): DFQATT, SNEGSKA (reference sequence). The CDR3 totals 16 residues. The V end lost 6 bases, the J end lost 1 base, and 19 bases lay between the germline ends. CDR3 DNA: TGCAGTGCGTCGGGCGGAGGGGTACGAAGCAATCAGCCCCAGCATTTT. Translated, it gives CSASGGGVRSNQPQHF.

There are many counts of this clonotype. The chain joins TRBV4-2 to TRBJ2-2; 8 bases align to TRBD1. V gave up 4 bases and J gave up 8 bases; unmatched junction bases: 6. Germline V gene sequence: CDR1 LGHNA, CDR2 YNFKEQ. The CDR3 totals 14 residues. CDR3 in amino acids: CASSPPGQAGELFF. In nucleotides, the CDR3 is TGTGCCAGCAGCCCACCGGGACAGGCGGGGGAGCTGTTTTTT.

The rearrangement links TRBV28 to TRBJ1-3; weak D call: TRBD1 (5 bases). Trimming took 5 bases from V and 4 from J, leaving 12 bases between them. The V gene's germline CDR1 is MDHEN and CDR2 SYDVKM. CDR3 size: 14 residues. The CDR3 sequence is CASSTTATGNTIYF. In nucleotides, the CDR3 is TGTGCCAGCAGTACGACAGCAACCGGAAACACCATATATTTT.

The chain is built from TRBV5-1 and TRBJ2-7, with 7 bases that match TRBD2. This CDR3 has 14 amino acids. V lost 4 bases, J lost 5 bases, and 9 bases stayed unmatched. The V gene's germline CDR1 is SGHRS and CDR2 YFSETQ. CDR3 residues: CASSPNGLVNEQYF. CDR3 bases: TGCGCCAGCAGCCCAAACGGACTAGTCAACGAGCAGTACTTC.

This clonotype was recorded many times. The chain is built from TRBV21-1 and TRBJ2-1; the DNA was not compared with TRBD2, the D call given in the table. TRBV21-1 corresponds to a pseudogene. The CDR3 consists of 19 residues. The CDR3 DNA reads as TGTGCCAGCAGCACAGTTAAGCGGGAGGGCCTTCTGTGGGACAATGAGCAGTTCTTC. Protein sequence: CASSTVKREGLLWDNEQFF.

There are many counts of this clonotype. The V and J genes are TRBV29-1 and TRBJ2-5, with 16 bases identical to TRBD2. This CDR3 contains 14 residues. Germline V gene data show CDR1 as SQVTM and CDR2 as ANQGSEA. J lost 5 bases, V lost 6 bases, and 3 bases had no gene match. The CDR3 loop reads CSVAGLAGGETQYF. The CDR3 DNA follows: TGCAGCGTGGCGGGACTAGCGGGGGGGGAGACCCAGTACTTC.

This clonotype was recorded a few times. The chain has TRBV15 and TRBJ1-4, with D perhaps TRBD1 (5 bases). Germline V gene lookup returns CDR1 LNHNV and CDR2 YYDKDF (reference sequence). The CDR3 is 16 residues long. V lost 0 bases to trimming and J lost 3 bases, with 11 bases between them. DNA for the CDR3: TGTGCCACCAGCAGAGAGGGACTTTTGGCTAATGAAAAACTGTTTTTT. It is translated as CATSREGLLANEKLFF.

The sample holds a few counts of this clonotype. The chain carries TRBV12-3 or TRBV12-4 and TRBJ2-2; either TRBD1 or TRBD2 may fit D (5 bases each). The CDR3 spans 15 residues. Trimming pared 3 bases from V and 1 base from J, leaving 9 bases between. CDR3 nucleotides: TGTGCCAGCAGTTTCGCAGGGAGGAACACCGGGGAGCTGTTTTTT. Translating it yields CASSFAGRNTGELFF.

This clonotype was picked up a small number of times. The chain recombines TRBV20-1 with TRBJ2-7; TRBD1 aligns across 9 bases. The CDR3 loop spans 15 amino acids. Losses at the gene ends were 4 bases for V and 2 bases for J; bases not matched to a gene: 9. Looked up from germline, CDR1 is DFQATT and CDR2 is SNEGSKA (reference sequence). CDR3 bases: TGCAGTGCTAACACCTTCGGGACAGGGACCTACGAGCAGTACTTC. Translated: CSANTFGTGTYEQYF.